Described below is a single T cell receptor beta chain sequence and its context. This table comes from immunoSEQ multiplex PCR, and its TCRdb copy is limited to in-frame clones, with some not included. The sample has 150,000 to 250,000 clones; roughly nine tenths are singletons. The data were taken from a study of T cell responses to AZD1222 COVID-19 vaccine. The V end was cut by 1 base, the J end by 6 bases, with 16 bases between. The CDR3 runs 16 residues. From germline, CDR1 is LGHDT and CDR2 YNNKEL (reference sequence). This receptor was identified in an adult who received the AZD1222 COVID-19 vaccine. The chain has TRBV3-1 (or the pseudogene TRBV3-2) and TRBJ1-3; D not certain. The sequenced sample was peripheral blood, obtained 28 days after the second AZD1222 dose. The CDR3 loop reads CASSQGLSPPVNTIYF. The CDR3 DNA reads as TGTGCCAGCAGCCAAGGACTCAGTCCCCCGGTAAACACCATATATTTT.